This T cell receptor (beta chain) was documented in a study of regulatory T cells in long-lasting Graves disease. The study, taken as a whole, reports: Investigators studied peripheral blood only, not thyroid tissue.

Stated time point: persistent/refractory GD, antithyroid drugs over 5 years with positive TRAb. The TCR library was made from RNA extracted from PBMCs. HTBI primers from iRepertoire and Arm-PCR of CDR3 regions yielded the TCR beta libraries. TCRdb re-called the multiplex PCR reads through MiXCR, storing one row per CDR3 protein. The repertoire holds 300,000 to 400,000 distinct CDR3 sequences, with 15% to 20% as singletons. This clonotype was seen more than once but under ten times. The antigen is unknown. CDR1 and CDR2 (germline): LNHDA, SQIVND (reference sequence). This CDR3 comprises 15 residues. V lost 1 base and J 2 bases, leaving 11 bases between the germline ends.

The sample here was peripheral blood mononuclear cells (PBMCs), taken when the disease was refractory, from a patient treated with antithyroid drugs. The chain employs TRBV19 and TRBJ2-5, with a tentative D call TRBD2 (6 bases). The clonotype comes from a female donor with Graves disease. The CDR3 DNA reads as TGTGCCAGTAGTATAGGGGGGGAGCTACAAGAGACCCAGTACTTC. It specifies CASSIGGELQETQYF.